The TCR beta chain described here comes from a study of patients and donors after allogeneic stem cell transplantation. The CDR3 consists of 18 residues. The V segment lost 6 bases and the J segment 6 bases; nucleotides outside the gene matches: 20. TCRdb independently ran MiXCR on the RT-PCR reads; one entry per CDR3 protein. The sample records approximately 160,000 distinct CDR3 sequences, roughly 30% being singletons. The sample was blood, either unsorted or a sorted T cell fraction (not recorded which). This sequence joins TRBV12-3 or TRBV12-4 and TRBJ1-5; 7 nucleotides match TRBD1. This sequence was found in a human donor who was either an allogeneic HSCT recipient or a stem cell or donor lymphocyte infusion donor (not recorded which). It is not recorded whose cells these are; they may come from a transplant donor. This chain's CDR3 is CASSPLPRGGPPIQPQHF. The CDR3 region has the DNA TGTGCCAGCAGCCCCCTACCCAGGGGGGGGCCCCCCATTCAGCCCCAGCATTTT.